This TCR beta chain originates from a study of cytomegalovirus exposure and HLA in healthy donors. Broader study findings: Presence/absence comparisons presumed near-even sequencing depth among donors.

About this clone: Its antigen is as yet unknown.

From germline, CDR1 is LGHNT and CDR2 FRNRAP. This CDR3 is built from 15 residues. V lost 1 base to trimming and J lost 0 bases, with 9 bases between them. Primers included in the PCR were 60 Vbeta and 13 Jbeta primers. TCRdb keeps only in-frame clones here, not all; method: immunoSEQ multiplex PCR. This sample contains around 120,000 clones. Sequencing was performed on PBMCs. The V gene is TRBV12-5, the J gene TRBJ2-5; D gene unclear. The clonotype was recovered from a man aged 45 to 65 in good health and CMV-seronegative. The DNA of the CDR3 is TGTGCTAGTGGTTTGGAAGACTGGTACCAAGAGACCCAGTACTTC. Translation: CASGLEDWYQETQYF.